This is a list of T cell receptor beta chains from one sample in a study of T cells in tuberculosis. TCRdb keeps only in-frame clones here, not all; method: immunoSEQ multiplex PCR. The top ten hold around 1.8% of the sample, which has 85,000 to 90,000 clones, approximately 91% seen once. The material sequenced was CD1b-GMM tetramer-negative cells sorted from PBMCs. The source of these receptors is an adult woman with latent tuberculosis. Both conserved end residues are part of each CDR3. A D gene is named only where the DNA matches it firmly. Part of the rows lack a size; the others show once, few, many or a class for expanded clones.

CASSVRQGNYGYTF TGCGCCAGCAGCGTAAGACAGGGGAACTATGGCTACACCTTC TRBD1 14 TRBV5-1 NA TRBJ1-2
CASSLTGAQAGNTIYF TGCGCCAGCAGCTTGACGGGAGCCCAAGCTGGAAACACCATATATTTT NA 16 TRBV5-1 NA TRBJ1-3
CAISEGVGQGESTEAFF TGTGCCATCAGTGAGGGTGTAGGACAGGGAGAGTCCACTGAAGCTTTCTTT TRBD1 17 TRBV10-3 NA TRBJ1-1
CASRSSTAMNTEAFF TGTGCCAGCAGATCTTCGACTGCCATGAACACTGAAGCTTTCTTT NA 15 TRBV27 NA TRBJ1-1
CASGLRGGSEKLFF TGTGCCAGCGGACTACGGGGGGGGAGTGAAAAACTGTTTTTT NA 14 TRBV6-5 NA TRBJ1-4
CASSKGARNEKLFF TGTGCCAGCAGCAAGGGGGCAAGAAATGAAAAACTGTTTTTT NA 14 TRBV21-1 NA TRBJ1-4
CASSQVLRLVLLETQYF TGTGCCAGCAGCCAAGTACTGAGGTTGGTACTTCTAGAGACCCAGTACTTC NA 17 TRBV4-2 once TRBJ2-5
CATSRRAFQNTEAFF TGTGCCACCAGCAGGCGGGCCTTTCAGAACACTGAAGCTTTCTTT NA 15 TRBV15 once TRBJ1-1
CASSHERGIGELFF TGCGCCAGCAGCCACGAGCGGGGAATCGGGGAGCTGTTTTTT TRBD2 14 TRBV4-3 few TRBJ2-2
CASSQERGRAYEQYF TGCGCCAGCAGCCAAGAACGGGGAAGGGCCTACGAGCAGTACTTC NA 15 TRBV4-1 NA TRBJ2-7
CASSSQGWEQYF TGTGCCAGCAGCTCACAGGGTTGGGAGCAGTACTTC NA 12 TRBV11-2 NA TRBJ2-7
CASSPPTGGHTGYTF TGTGCCAGCAGTCCCCCGACAGGGGGACATACCGGCTACACCTTC TRBD1 15 TRBV27 NA TRBJ1-2
CASSATGQNYGYTF TGTGCCAGCAGTGCCACGGGACAGAACTATGGCTACACCTTC TRBD1 14 TRBV6-1 NA TRBJ1-2
CASSLVPGVQETQYF TGTGCCAGCAGCCTGGTGCCGGGGGTGCAAGAGACCCAGTACTTC NA 15 TRBV5-4 NA TRBJ2-5
CASSSGGGQPQHF TGTGCCAGCAGCTCGGGGGGGGGACAGCCCCAGCATTTT NA 13 TRBV7-9 NA TRBJ1-5
CAWSGDTGELFF TGTGCCTGGAGTGGAGACACCGGGGAGCTGTTTTTT NA 12 TRBV30 NA TRBJ2-2
CASSQNTGGGITGELFF TGTGCCAGCAGCCAGAATACAGGGGGCGGGATCACCGGGGAGCTGTTTTTT TRBD1 17 TRBV4-2 NA TRBJ2-2
CASKETVYNEQFF TGTGCCAGCAAAGAGACTGTCTACAATGAGCAGTTCTTC NA 13 TRBV2 NA TRBJ2-1
CASSFDGGPYEQYF TGTGCCAGCAGCTTTGACGGAGGGCCCTACGAGCAGTACTTC NA 14 TRBV5-4 NA TRBJ2-7
CASSTTTGAGNTIYF TGTGCCAGTAGTACAACCACAGGGGCTGGAAACACCATATATTTT TRBD1 15 TRBV19 few TRBJ1-3
CAWSVLRLPSYEQYF TGTGCCTGGAGTGTACTGCGACTACCATCCTACGAGCAGTACTTC NA 15 TRBV30 NA TRBJ2-7
CASSEAGGYDGYTF TGTGCCAGCAGTGAGGCAGGGGGCTATGATGGCTACACCTTC TRBD1 14 TRBV6-1 NA TRBJ1-2
CASSQSREGLAHTGELFF TGCGCCAGCAGCCAATCCCGTGAGGGACTAGCCCACACCGGGGAGCTGTTTTTT TRBD2 18 TRBV4-1 NA TRBJ2-2
CASSEASNQPQHF TGCGCCAGCAGTGAAGCTAGCAATCAGCCCCAGCATTTT NA 13 TRBV10-2 NA TRBJ1-5
CASSLAQTSNTQYF TGTGCCAGCAGCTTAGCACAGACTAGTAATACGCAGTATTTT NA 14 TRBV7-2 NA TRBJ2-3
CASSLATGGGNTEAFF TGTGCCAGCAGCTTAGCAACAGGGGGTGGGAACACTGAAGCTTTCTTT TRBD1 16 TRBV7-2 NA TRBJ1-1
CASSQGASLRNEQFF TGTGCCAGCAGCCAAGGGGCTAGCCTGAGGAATGAGCAGTTCTTC NA 15 TRBV4-2 NA TRBJ2-1
CASSNRGPATNEKLFF TGTGCCAGCAGCAACAGGGGCCCTGCAACTAATGAAAAACTGTTTTTT TRBD1 16 TRBV27 NA TRBJ1-4
CATSSPREGSTEFLSGANVLTF TGTGCCACCAGCAGCCCTCGGGAAGGCAGCACCGAGTTCCTCTCTGGGGCCAACGTCCTGACTTTC NA 22 TRBV15 NA TRBJ2-6
CASSQGLAVETQYF TGCGCCAGCAGCCAAGGTCTAGCGGTAGAGACCCAGTACTTC TRBD2 14 TRBV4-1 NA TRBJ2-5
CASSLAGRQRPEKLFF TGCGCCAGCAGCTTGGCCGGGCGACAGAGACCGGAAAAACTGTTTTTT NA 16 TRBV5-1 NA TRBJ1-4
CASSYTGGGEGDGYTF TGTGCCAGCAGTTACACTGGCGGGGGAGAGGGGGATGGCTACACCTTC NA 16 TRBV6-6 NA TRBJ1-2
CASSERTDTQYF TGTGCCAGCAGTGAGAGGACAGATACGCAGTATTTT NA 12 TRBV28 NA TRBJ2-3
CASSLGGANNEQFF TGTGCCAGCAGTTTGGGGGGGGCCAACAATGAGCAGTTCTTC NA 14 TRBV28 NA TRBJ2-1
CASSLGVGGTRTDTQYF TGTGCCAGCAGCTTAGGGGTCGGGGGGACTCGCACAGATACGCAGTATTTT TRBD2 17 TRBV7-2 NA TRBJ2-3
CASSEDRGPAEAFF TGTGCCAGCAGCGAAGACAGGGGGCCTGCTGAAGCTTTCTTT TRBD1 14 TRBV5-4 NA TRBJ1-1
CASSGDRGKGGYTF TGTGCCAGCAGTGGAGACAGGGGGAAAGGTGGCTACACCTTC TRBD1 14 TRBV6-4 NA TRBJ1-2
CASSLGTSYNEQFF TGTGCCAGCAGCCTAGGGACTAGCTACAATGAGCAGTTCTTC TRBD2 14 TRBV7-9 NA TRBJ2-1
CASSTLGQGSYEQYF TGTGCCAGTAGTACTCTAGGACAGGGCTCCTACGAGCAGTACTTC TRBD1 15 TRBV19 few TRBJ2-7
CASSLAGANYEQYF TGCGCCAGCAGCTTGGCAGGGGCCAACTACGAGCAGTACTTC NA 14 TRBV5-1 few TRBJ2-7
CAISEGAAAGEKLFF TGTGCCATCAGTGAGGGGGCGGCGGCCGGTGAAAAACTGTTTTTT NA 15 TRBV10-3 once TRBJ1-4
CASSLGRQRLQETQYF TGTGCCAGCAGCTTAGGGAGACAGAGATTACAAGAGACCCAGTACTTC NA 16 TRBV13 NA TRBJ2-5
CASSSRHATSSYNEQFF TGTGCCAGCAGCTCCCGACATGCTACGAGCTCCTACAATGAGCAGTTCTTC NA 17 TRBV13 NA TRBJ2-1
CASSLGTSGGPREQYF TGTGCCAGCAGCTTAGGGACTAGCGGGGGGCCGCGCGAGCAGTATTTT TRBD2 16 TRBV5-4 NA TRBJ2-3
CASRSGAGGETQYF TGCGCCAGCAGGTCCGGGGCCGGGGGAGAGACCCAGTACTTC NA 14 TRBV5-1 NA TRBJ2-5
CASSPALAGVTGELFF TGTGCCAGCTCACCCGCACTAGCGGGGGTTACCGGGGAGCTGTTTTTT TRBD2 16 TRBV18 NA TRBJ2-2
CASSRGTSRFSYNEQFF TGTGCCAGCAGCCGGGGGACTAGCAGGTTCTCCTACAATGAGCAGTTCTTC TRBD2 17 TRBV14 NA TRBJ2-1
CASRENPPRTGMDQPQHF TGTGCCAGCAGAGAAAACCCCCCCCGGACAGGGATGGATCAGCCCCAGCATTTT TRBD1 18 TRBV6-1 NA TRBJ1-5